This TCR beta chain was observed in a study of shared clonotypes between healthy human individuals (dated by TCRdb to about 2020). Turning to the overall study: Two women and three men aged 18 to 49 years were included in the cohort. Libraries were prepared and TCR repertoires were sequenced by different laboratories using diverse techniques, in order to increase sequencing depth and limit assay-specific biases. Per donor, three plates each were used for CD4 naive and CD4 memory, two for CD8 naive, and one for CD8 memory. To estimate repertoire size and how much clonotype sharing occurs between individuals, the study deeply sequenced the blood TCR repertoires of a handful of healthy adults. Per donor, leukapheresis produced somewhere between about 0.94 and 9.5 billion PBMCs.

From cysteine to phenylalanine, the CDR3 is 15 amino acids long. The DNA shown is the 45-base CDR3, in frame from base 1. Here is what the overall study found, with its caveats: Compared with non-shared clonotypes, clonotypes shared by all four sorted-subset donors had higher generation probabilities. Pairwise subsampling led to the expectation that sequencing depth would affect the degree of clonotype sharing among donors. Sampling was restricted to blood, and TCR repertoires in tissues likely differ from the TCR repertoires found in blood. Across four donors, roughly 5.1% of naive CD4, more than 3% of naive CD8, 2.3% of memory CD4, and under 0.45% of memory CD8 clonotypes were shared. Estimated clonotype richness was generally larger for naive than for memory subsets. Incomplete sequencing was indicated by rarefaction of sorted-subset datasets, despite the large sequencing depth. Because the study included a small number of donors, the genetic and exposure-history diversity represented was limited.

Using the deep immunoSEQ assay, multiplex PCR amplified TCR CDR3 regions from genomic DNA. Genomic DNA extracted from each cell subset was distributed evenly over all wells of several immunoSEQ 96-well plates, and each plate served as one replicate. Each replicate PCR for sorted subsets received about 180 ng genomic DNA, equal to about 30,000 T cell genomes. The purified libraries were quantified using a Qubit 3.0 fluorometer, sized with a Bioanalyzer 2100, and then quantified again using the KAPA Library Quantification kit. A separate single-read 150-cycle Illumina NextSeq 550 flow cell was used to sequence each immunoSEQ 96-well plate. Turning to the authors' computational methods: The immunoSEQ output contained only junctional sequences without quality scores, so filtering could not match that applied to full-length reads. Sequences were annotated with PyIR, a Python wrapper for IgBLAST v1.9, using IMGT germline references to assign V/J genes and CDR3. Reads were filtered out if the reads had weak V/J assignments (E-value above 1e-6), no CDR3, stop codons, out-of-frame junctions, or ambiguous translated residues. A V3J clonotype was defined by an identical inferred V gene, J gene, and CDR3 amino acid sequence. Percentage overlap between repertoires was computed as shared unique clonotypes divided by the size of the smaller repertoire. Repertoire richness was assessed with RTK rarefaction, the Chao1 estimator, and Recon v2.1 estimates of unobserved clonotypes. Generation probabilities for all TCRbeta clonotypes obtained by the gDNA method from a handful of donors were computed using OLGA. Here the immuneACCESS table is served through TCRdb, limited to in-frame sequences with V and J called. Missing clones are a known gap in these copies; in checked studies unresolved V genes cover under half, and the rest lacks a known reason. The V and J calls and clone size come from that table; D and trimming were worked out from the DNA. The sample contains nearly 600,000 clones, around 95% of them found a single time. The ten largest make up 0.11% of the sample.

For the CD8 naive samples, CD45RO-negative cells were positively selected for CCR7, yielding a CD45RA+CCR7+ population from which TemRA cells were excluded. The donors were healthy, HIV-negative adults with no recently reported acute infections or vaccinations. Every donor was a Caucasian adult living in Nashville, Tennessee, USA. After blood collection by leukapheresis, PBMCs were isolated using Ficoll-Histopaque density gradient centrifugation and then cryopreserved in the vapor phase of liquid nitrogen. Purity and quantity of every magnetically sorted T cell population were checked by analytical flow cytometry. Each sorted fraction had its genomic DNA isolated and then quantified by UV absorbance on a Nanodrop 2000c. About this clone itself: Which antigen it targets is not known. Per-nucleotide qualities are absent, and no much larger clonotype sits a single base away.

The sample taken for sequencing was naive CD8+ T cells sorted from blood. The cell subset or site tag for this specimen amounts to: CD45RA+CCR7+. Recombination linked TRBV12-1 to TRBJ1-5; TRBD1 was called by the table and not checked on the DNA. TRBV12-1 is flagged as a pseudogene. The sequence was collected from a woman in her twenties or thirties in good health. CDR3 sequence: CASSFDDISNQPQHF. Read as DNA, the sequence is TGTGCCAGCAGCTTTGATGACATAAGCAATCAGCCCCAGCATTTT.